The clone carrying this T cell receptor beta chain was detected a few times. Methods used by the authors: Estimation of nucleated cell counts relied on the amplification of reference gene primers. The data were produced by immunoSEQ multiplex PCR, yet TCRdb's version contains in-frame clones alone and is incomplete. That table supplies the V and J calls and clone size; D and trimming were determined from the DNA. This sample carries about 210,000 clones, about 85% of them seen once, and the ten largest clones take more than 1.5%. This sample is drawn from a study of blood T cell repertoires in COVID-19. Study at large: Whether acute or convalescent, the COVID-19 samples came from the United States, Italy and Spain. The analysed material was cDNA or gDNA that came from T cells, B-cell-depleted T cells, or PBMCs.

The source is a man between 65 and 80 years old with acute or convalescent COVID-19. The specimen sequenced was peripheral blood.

The CDR3 is CASSEASGSYEQYF. Here the CDR3 DNA reads TGTGCCAGCAGCGAGGCTAGCGGGAGCTACGAGCAGTACTTC. The rearrangement joins TRBV6-5 to TRBJ2-7; 10 positions agree with TRBD2. The germline V gene has CDR1 MNHEY and CDR2 SVGAGI. The V gene end was trimmed by 6 bases and the J gene end by 3 bases; junction bases not matched to a gene: 5. This CDR3 has 14 residues.